Sequencing of this TCR beta chain was carried out in a study of vaccination and CD4 T cells after COVID-19. Details on this clonotype: The antigen is undetermined.

The Oncomine TCR Beta short-read assay sequenced DNA from cultured CD4+ T cells. MiXCR, applied by TCRdb to the PCR reads, yields one record per CDR3 protein. The sample records about 15,000 distinct CDR3 sequences, approximately 50% being singletons. The treatment is: 10-day PBMC culture with coronavirus spike peptide pools or control peptides (ViraFEST assay). CDR1 is DFQATT, CDR2 SNEGSKA, per germline (reference sequence). V was clipped by 2 bases and J by 4 bases; unmatched bases: 8. CDR3 size: 15 residues. The chain employs TRBV20-1 and TRBJ1-1; 9 positions agree with TRBD1. Here the sequenced sample was CD4+ T cells from blood, cultured in vitro, taken before SARS-CoV-2 vaccination. This sequence was found in a human donor who had recovered from COVID-19. The CDR3 nucleotides are TGCAGTGCTAGACCGAGACAGGGGGAGGGCACTGAAGCTTTCTTT. This sequence encodes CSARPRQGEGTEAFF.